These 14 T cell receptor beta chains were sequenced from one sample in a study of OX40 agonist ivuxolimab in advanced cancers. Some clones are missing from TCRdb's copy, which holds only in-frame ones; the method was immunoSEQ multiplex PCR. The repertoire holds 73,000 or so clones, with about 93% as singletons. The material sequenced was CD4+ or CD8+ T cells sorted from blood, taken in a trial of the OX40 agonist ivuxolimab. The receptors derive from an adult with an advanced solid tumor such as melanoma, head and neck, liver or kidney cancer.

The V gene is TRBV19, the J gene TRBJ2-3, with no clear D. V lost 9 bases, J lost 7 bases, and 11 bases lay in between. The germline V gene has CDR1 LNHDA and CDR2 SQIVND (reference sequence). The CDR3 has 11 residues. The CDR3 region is CASRLTNTQYF. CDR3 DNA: TGTGCCAGCCGTCTCACCAATACGCAGTATTTT. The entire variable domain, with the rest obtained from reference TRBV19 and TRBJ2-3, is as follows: DGGITQSPKYLFRKEGQNVTLSCEQNLNHDAMYWYRQDPGQGLRLIYYSQIVNDFQKGDIAEGYSVSREKKESFPLTVTSAQKNPTAFYLCASRLTNTQYFGPGTRLTVL.

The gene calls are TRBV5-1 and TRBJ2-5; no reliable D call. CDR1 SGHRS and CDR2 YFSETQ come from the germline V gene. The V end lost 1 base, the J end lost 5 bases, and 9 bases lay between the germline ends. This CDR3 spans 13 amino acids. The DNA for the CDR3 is TGCGCCAGCAGCTTGAGCTGGGTGGAGACCCAGTACTTC. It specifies CASSLSWVETQYF.

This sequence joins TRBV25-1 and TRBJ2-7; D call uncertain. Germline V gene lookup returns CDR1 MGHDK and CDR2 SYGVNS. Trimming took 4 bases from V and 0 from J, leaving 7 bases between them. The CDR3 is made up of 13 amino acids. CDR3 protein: CASSVYSSYEQYF. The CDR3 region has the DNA TGTGCCAGCAGTGTATACAGCTCCTACGAGCAGTACTTC.

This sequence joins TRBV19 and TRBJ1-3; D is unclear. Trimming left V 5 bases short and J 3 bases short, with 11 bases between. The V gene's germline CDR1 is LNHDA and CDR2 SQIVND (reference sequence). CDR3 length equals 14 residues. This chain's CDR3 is CASSPRFDGNTIYF. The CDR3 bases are TGTGCCAGTAGTCCAAGGTTTGATGGAAACACCATATATTTT.

The CDR3 sequence is CASGLATGGAGMKDQPQHF. The CDR3 DNA reads TGTGCTAGTGGTTTGGCTACGGGCGGGGCCGGCATGAAAGATCAGCCCCAGCATTTT. The V and J genes are TRBV12-5 and TRBJ1-5; tentative D call: TRBD1 (5 bases). Germline V lookup: CDR1 LGHNT, CDR2 FRNRAP. The V end lost 1 base, the J end lost 5 bases, and 24 bases lay between the germline ends. This CDR3 has 19 amino acids.

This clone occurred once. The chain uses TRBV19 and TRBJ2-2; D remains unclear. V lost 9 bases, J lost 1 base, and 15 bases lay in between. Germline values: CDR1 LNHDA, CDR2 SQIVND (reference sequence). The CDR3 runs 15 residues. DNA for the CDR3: TGTGCCAGCCGTTTTGGGGTCGGGAACACCGGGGAGCTGTTTTTT. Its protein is CASRFGVGNTGELFF.

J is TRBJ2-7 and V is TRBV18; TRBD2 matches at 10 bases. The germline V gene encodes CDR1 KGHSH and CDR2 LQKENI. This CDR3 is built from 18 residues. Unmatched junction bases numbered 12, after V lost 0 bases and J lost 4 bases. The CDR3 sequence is CASSPPFYPTSGVYEQYF. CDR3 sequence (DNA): TGTGCCAGCTCACCACCGTTCTACCCCACTAGCGGGGTTTACGAGCAGTACTTC.

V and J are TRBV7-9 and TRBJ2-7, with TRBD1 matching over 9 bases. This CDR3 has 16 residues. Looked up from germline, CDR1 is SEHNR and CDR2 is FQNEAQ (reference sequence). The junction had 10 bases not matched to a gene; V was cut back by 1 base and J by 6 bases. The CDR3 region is CASSLVGTGRISEQYF. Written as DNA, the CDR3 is TGTGCCAGCAGCTTAGTCGGGACAGGGAGGATCAGCGAGCAGTACTTC.

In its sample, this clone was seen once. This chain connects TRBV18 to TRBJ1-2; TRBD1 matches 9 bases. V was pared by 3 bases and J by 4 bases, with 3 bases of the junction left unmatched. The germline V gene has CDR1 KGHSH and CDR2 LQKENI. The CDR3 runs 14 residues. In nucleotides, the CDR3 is TGTGCCAGCTCACCGGGACAGGGAGTCTATGGCTACACCTTC. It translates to CASSPGQGVYGYTF.

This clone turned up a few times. Here the CDR3 reads CASSRTTGGEQYF. The CDR3 DNA sequence: TGTGCCAGCAGCCGAACCACAGGGGGCGAGCAGTACTTC. This chain uses TRBV6-5 with TRBJ2-7; 8 positions match TRBD1. J gave up 6 bases and V 6 bases, and 7 bases lay outside the gene matches. Germline-derived CDR1 and CDR2 are MNHEY and SVGAGI. CDR3 size: 13 residues.

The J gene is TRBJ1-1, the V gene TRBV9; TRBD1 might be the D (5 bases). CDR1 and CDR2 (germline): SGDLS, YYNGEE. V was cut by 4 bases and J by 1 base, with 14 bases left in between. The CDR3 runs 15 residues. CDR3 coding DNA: TGTGCCAGCAGCCCCCTATGGGGCGGGAACACTGAAGCTTTCTTT. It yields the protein CASSPLWGGNTEAFF.

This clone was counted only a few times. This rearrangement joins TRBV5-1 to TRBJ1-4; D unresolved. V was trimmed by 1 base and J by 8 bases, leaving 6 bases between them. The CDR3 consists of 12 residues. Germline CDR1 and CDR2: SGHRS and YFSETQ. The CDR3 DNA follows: TGCGCCAGCAGCTTGCTCGGGGAAAAACTGTTTTTT. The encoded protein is CASSLLGEKLFF.

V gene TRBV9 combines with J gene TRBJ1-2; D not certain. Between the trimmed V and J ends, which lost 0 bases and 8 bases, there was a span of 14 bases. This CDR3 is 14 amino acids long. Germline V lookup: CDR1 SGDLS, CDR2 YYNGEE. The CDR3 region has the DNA TGTGCCAGCAGCGTAGGGTCCACCGCCCGCGGCTACACCTTC. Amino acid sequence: CASSVGSTARGYTF.

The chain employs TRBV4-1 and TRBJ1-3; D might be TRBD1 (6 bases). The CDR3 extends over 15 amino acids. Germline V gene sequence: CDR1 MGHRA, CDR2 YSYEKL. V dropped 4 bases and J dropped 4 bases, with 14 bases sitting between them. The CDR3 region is CASSRETGLGNTIYF. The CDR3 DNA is TGCGCCAGCAGCCGCGAAACAGGGCTCGGAAACACCATATATTTT.